This TCR beta chain emerged from a study of T cell repertoires in ileal Crohn's disease. Across the whole study: Patients had a median 7.9-year disease duration, and approximately 35% were active smokers. About half of patients got postoperative therapy: approximately twelve thiopurines, under 20 anti-TNF. Study-wide findings and caveats: Compared with non-smokers, active smokers at surgery showed more clonal expansions. Clonality above 26.8% at surgery always came with endoscopic recurrence.

The ends lost 5 bases at V and 11 bases at J; junction bases unmatched: 5. Germline V gene sequence: CDR1 SQVTM, CDR2 ANQGSEA. The CDR3 extends over 12 amino acids. TCRdb keeps only in-frame clones here, not all; method: immunoSEQ multiplex PCR. The sample has thousands of clones, 80% seen once. Comments on this clone: Its antigen is still unknown.

Sequenced sample: ileal tissue. J is TRBJ1-6 and V is TRBV29-1; 8 bases map to TRBD1. The sequence was collected from an adult with Crohn's disease. CDR3 DNA sequence: TGCAGCGTTAACGGACAGGGAGCACCCCTCCACTTT. It encodes CSVNGQGAPLHF.